This T cell receptor beta chain originates from a study of T and B cells in COVID-19 patients. In the study overall: The recovered cohort's median age was 34 years, versus around 70 years in active infection.

This clonotype was observed a few times. TRB rearrangements were amplified by multiplex PCR with BIOMED2 TRB-A/B primers. TCRdb re-called the multiplex PCR reads with MiXCR, one entry per CDR3 protein. The sample shows 18,000 or so distinct CDR3 sequences, 36% of them seen only once. The CDR3 consists of 13 residues. V was pared by 2 bases and J by 1 base, with 5 bases between. TRB was amplified from about 250-500 ng of blood genomic DNA. This chain connects TRBV12-3 or TRBV12-4 to TRBJ1-1, with D unclear. Sequenced sample: blood. The sequence was obtained from a human donor with active COVID-19. The CDR3 is CASSLLWNTEAFF. As DNA, the CDR3 is TGTGCCAGCAGTTTACTGTGGAACACTGAAGCTTTCTTT.